These 16 T cell receptor beta chains were sequenced from one sample in a study of technical replicates of blood from a few donors (TCRdb year 2017). Library method: the immunoSEQ multiplex PCR assay. What TCRdb holds here is the immuneACCESS table cut down to in-frame rearrangements. Part of the clones is not present; checked against another copy, under half of the missing clones reflect an unresolved V gene, and the others are unexplained. Within this sample are approximately 75,000 clones, with roughly four fifths of them counted one time only. In total, the top ten clones hold roughly 4% of the sample. Specimen: PBMCs. The receptors were sampled from a human donor in good health. Some clones in this sample may be carry-over from other donors' samples.

This clone was found a few times. V and J are TRBV19 and TRBJ1-4, with TRBD1 matching 7 bases. After removal of 6 bases from V and 8 bases from J, the junction contained 9 bases not matched to a gene. This CDR3 spans 14 amino acids. The V gene's germline CDR1 is LNHDA and CDR2 SQIVND (reference sequence). CDR3 nucleotide sequence: TGTGCCAGTAGACCGACAGGGCGGGGCGAAAAACTGTTTTTT. It yields the protein CASRPTGRGEKLFF. Looking up the rest from reference TRBV19 and TRBJ1-4 gives the full variable domain: DGGITQSPKYLFRKEGQNVTLSCEQNLNHDAMYWYRQDPGQGLRLIYYSQIVNDFQKGDIAEGYSVSREKKESFPLTVTSAQKNPTAFYLCASRPTGRGEKLFFGSGTQLSVL.

The chain combines TRBV7-6 with TRBJ2-3, with TRBD2 matching 8 bases. The CDR3 totals 16 residues. CDR1 and CDR2 (germline): SGHVS, FNYEAQ. Germline trimming cut 4 bases from V and 1 base from J; bases unmatched to any gene: 7. CDR3: CASSSLAGFGTDTQYF. CDR3 DNA: TGTGCCAGCAGCTCCTTAGCGGGGTTTGGCACAGATACGCAGTATTTT.

This chain connects TRBV30 to TRBJ2-7; a weak D match, TRBD1 (6 bases). CDR1 GTSNPN and CDR2 SVGIG come from the germline V gene (reference sequence). The V gene lost 1 base and the J gene lost 6 bases, with 13 bases spanning the gap. The CDR3 is made up of 13 amino acids. The CDR3 loop is CAWSEETGSEQYF. In DNA, the CDR3 is TGTGCCTGGAGTGAAGAAACAGGGTCCGAGCAGTACTTC.

The CDR3 nucleotides read TGTGCCTGGAGTGAGGGGCTAGCGGGAGGTGGAGATACGCAGTATTTT. Translated, it gives CAWSEGLAGGGDTQYF. The V gene is TRBV30, the J gene TRBJ2-3; 11 bases match TRBD2. Trimming took 1 base from V and 5 from J; bases not matched to a gene: 8. The germline CDR1 and CDR2 sequences are GTSNPN and SVGIG (reference sequence). This CDR3 comprises 16 residues.

The chain uses TRBV7-3 and TRBJ2-7; D call uncertain. V lost 5 bases to trimming and J lost 0 bases, with 8 bases between them. The CDR3 has 13 amino acids. Germline V gene data show CDR1 as SGHTA and CDR2 as FQGTGA. The CDR3 is CASSERSSYEQYF. In DNA, the CDR3 is TGTGCCAGCAGCGAGAGGAGCTCCTACGAGCAGTACTTC.

In this sample, this clone turned up a few times. The chain recombines TRBV6-4 with TRBJ2-3; 9 bases align to TRBD1. Germline values: CDR1 MRHNA, CDR2 SNTAGT. The trim removed 0 bases at V and 4 bases at J, leaving 5 bases unmatched. The CDR3 is 16 residues long. The chain's CDR3 is CASSDSTGQGADTQYF. CDR3 coding DNA: TGTGCCAGCAGTGACTCAACGGGACAGGGTGCAGATACGCAGTATTTT.

The chain combines TRBV2 with TRBJ2-7; 10 bases are a match to TRBD1. The germline gives CDR1 SNHLY, CDR2 FYNNEI. This CDR3 spans 16 amino acids. V shed 6 bases and J 1 base; nucleotides not matched to a gene: 9. The CDR3 nucleotides read TGTGCCAGCAGGGGTGACAGGGGGCTATATTCCTACGAGCAGTACTTC. It codes for CASRGDRGLYSYEQYF.

The gene calls are TRBV25-1 and TRBJ1-3; no definite D call. The CDR3 spans 12 residues. Per the germline V gene, CDR1 is MGHDK and CDR2 is SYGVNS. V shed 7 bases and J shed 5 bases, with 9 bases lying between them. The CDR3 region has the DNA TGTGCCAGCATTGGCAATCGAAACACCATATATTTT. The encoded protein is CASIGNRNTIYF.

The V gene is TRBV30, the J gene TRBJ1-1, with 7 positions matching TRBD1. The germline CDR1 and CDR2 sequences are GTSNPN and SVGIG (reference sequence). This CDR3 has 10 residues. V lost 6 bases to trimming and J lost 7 bases; unmatched junction nucleotides: 2. CDR3 bases: TGTGCCTGCCGACAGGGTGAAGCTTTCTTT. Translation gives CACRQGEAFF.

This rearrangement joins TRBV7-3 to TRBJ1-3; TRBD1 matches at 9 bases. Germline V gives CDR1 SGHTA, CDR2 FQGTGA. V dropped 5 bases and J dropped 4; count of bases not matched to a gene: 6. The CDR3 totals 15 residues. This CDR3 is CASSTNRGPGNTIYF. CDR3 nucleotide sequence: TGTGCCAGCAGCACCAACAGGGGGCCGGGAAACACCATATATTTT.

This clone was detected only a few times. V usage is TRBV5-6 and J usage is TRBJ2-5, with TRBD2 identical over 8 bases. The V and J ends lost 4 bases and 5 bases, in that order; junction bases with no gene match: 16. Germline lookup yields CDR1 SGHDT and CDR2 YYEEEE. The CDR3 extends over 17 amino acids. For the CDR3, the DNA is TGTGCCAGCAGCCACACGGGAAGACTAGCGTATGTGGAGACCCAGTACTTC. Protein product: CASSHTGRLAYVETQYF.

The chain uses TRBV7-2 and TRBJ2-7; a weak D match, TRBD2 (5 bases). V was trimmed by 2 bases and J by 1 base, leaving 9 bases between them. This CDR3 spans 14 amino acids. Germline V gene data show CDR1 as SGHTA and CDR2 as FQGNSA. CDR3 protein: CASSLSSTSYEQYF. The CDR3 coding sequence is TGTGCCAGCAGCTTATCTAGCACATCCTACGAGCAGTACTTC. The full variable domain, in which reference TRBV7-2 and TRBJ2-7 provide the parts outside the CDR3, is GAGVSQSPSNKVTEKGKDVELRCDPISGHTALYWYRQSLGQGLEFLIYFQGNSAPDKSGLPSDRFSAERTGGSVSTLTIQRTQQEDSAVYLCASSLSSTSYEQYFGPGTRLTVT.

This clone turned up a few times. The gene calls are TRBV5-1 and TRBJ2-7; 7 positions match TRBD1. CDR1 is SGHRS and CDR2 is YFSETQ in the germline V gene. V lost 5 bases and J lost 3; bases outside the gene matches: 8. This CDR3 region has 14 residues. CDR3: CASRTGDSHYEQYF. In DNA, the CDR3 is TGCGCCAGCAGGACCGGGGACAGTCACTACGAGCAGTACTTC.

A few counts support this clone. This chain joins TRBV5-1 and TRBJ2-7; perhaps TRBD1 as D (5 bases). With 0 bases removed from V and 2 bases from J, the gap between germline ends came to 6 bases. This CDR3 contains 13 residues. Germline lookup yields CDR1 SGHRS and CDR2 YFSETQ. CDR3: CASSLGGTYEQYF. CDR3 sequence (DNA): TGCGCCAGCAGCTTGGGGGGCACCTACGAGCAGTACTTC.

The chain joins TRBV7-8 to TRBJ2-1, with unresolved D. Trimming removed 7 bases at V and 0 bases at J, with 10 bases between. Germline V gives CDR1 SGHVS, CDR2 FQNEAQ. This CDR3 spans 14 amino acids. The CDR3, as DNA: TGTGCCAGCACACTCCGCCTCTCCTACAATGAGCAGTTCTTC. It specifies CASTLRLSYNEQFF.

This sequence joins TRBV30 and TRBJ1-4; possible D gene TRBD1, 6 bases. Germline V gives CDR1 GTSNPN, CDR2 SVGIG (reference sequence). V lost 7 bases, J lost 2 bases, and 11 bases lay in between. The CDR3 consists of 13 residues. CDR3 nucleotide sequence: TGTGCCTCCCAGGGGTCGACTAATGAAAAACTGTTTTTT. Translated: CASQGSTNEKLFF.